This T cell receptor beta chain derives from a study of blood T cell repertoires in COVID-19. Under the authors' procedure: Reference gene primers were amplified, and this amplification served to estimate nucleated cell counts. The protocol was immunoSEQ multiplex PCR, while the TCRdb copy is restricted to in-frame clones and leaves out a portion. V and J calls and clone size are as listed in that table; D and trimming were resolved from the DNA. The table shows 200,000 to 250,000 clones, with about 88% occurring only once. V dropped 2 bases and J dropped 2 bases, with 7 bases sitting between them. The germline V gene has CDR1 KGHSH and CDR2 LQKENI. CDR3 length equals 14 residues.

The chain joins TRBV18 to TRBJ1-3; TRBD1 might be the D (6 bases). Sequenced: peripheral blood. The sequence derives from a woman in her forties with acute or convalescent COVID-19. The CDR3 loop is CASSPGGPGNTIYF. CDR3 sequence (DNA): TGTGCCAGCTCACCAGGGGGCCCTGGAAACACCATATATTTT. The full variable domain, in which reference TRBV18 and TRBJ1-3 provide the parts outside the CDR3, is NAGVMQNPRHLVRRRGQEARLRCSPMKGHSHVYWYRQLPEEGLKFMVYLQKENIIDESGMPKERFSAEFPKEGPSILRIQQVVRGDSAAYFCASSPGGPGNTIYFGEGSWLTVV.